A single sample gave rise to the 24 T cell receptor beta chains below, sequenced in a study of blood T cell repertoires in COVID-19. Libraries were prepared by immunoSEQ multiplex PCR; TCRdb keeps only in-frame clonotypes and omits some of them. Counted here are approximately 250,000 clones, about 88% occurring once; the ten biggest clones make up around 12%. The sequencing input was peripheral blood. The receptors stem from a woman in her seventies with COVID-19, enrolled during active disease.

This chain connects TRBV7-9 to TRBJ1-2; 7 bases fit TRBD1. The CDR3 runs to 14 residues. Germline loops: CDR1 SEHNR, CDR2 FQNEAQ (reference sequence). The V segment lost 2 bases and the J segment 3 bases; nucleotides outside the gene matches: 3. This CDR3 is CASSLLQGDYGYTF. The CDR3 DNA sequence: TGTGCCAGCAGCTTACTCCAGGGGGACTATGGCTACACCTTC.

The chain uses TRBV10-3 and TRBJ2-7; TRBD1 agrees at 9 bases. The CDR3 is 15 amino acids. After removal of 0 bases from V and 5 bases from J, the junction contained 5 bases not matched to a gene. Germline V CDR1 and CDR2: ENHRY, SYGVKD. The CDR3 is CAISESGTGKNEQYF. The DNA for the CDR3 is TGTGCCATCAGTGAGTCCGGGACAGGGAAGAACGAGCAGTACTTC.

The gene calls are TRBV15 and TRBJ1-2, with no clear D. CDR3 length: 15 amino acids. V lost 6 bases to trimming and J lost 1 base, with 15 bases between them. Per the germline V gene, CDR1 is LNHNV and CDR2 is YYDKDF (reference sequence). CDR3 bases: TGTGCCACCAGTTCCGACGACTTTAATAACTATGGCTACACCTTC. Translating gives CATSSDDFNNYGYTF.

The chain carries TRBV11-2 and TRBJ2-7, with 8 bases matching TRBD1. Germline CDR1 reads SGHAT; CDR2 reads FQNNGV. Trimming at V came to 3 bases and at J to 5 bases, leaving 3 bases not matched to a gene. The CDR3 contains 13 residues. The CDR3 DNA reads as TGTGCCAGCAGCTTCGGACAGGGAAACGAGCAGTACTTC. The encoded protein is CASSFGQGNEQYF.

The gene calls are TRBV7-9 and TRBJ2-3, with 12 bases matching TRBD1. Germline lookup yields CDR1 SEHNR and CDR2 FQNEAQ (reference sequence). V dropped 5 bases and J dropped 5; count of bases not matched to a gene: 8. The CDR3 spans 16 residues. The CDR3 nucleotides are TGTGCCAGCAGCCTTCCCGGGACAGGGGGCCGAGATACGCAGTATTTT. This sequence encodes CASSLPGTGGRDTQYF.

A remark on this clone: The sample contains more than one DNA sequence encoding this CDR3. The V gene is TRBV5-1, the J gene TRBJ1-1; D might be TRBD1 (5 bases). The CDR3 contains 13 residues. The germline V and J ends were trimmed by 4 bases and 5 bases, with 12 bases remaining between them. Germline values: CDR1 SGHRS, CDR2 YFSETQ. CDR3 sequence reads: CASSLDSRTEAFF. CDR3 DNA sequence: TGCGCCAGCAGCCTTGACAGTAGGACTGAAGCTTTCTTT.

The chain employs TRBV2 and TRBJ1-5, with D unclear. The CDR3 consists of 14 residues. V was shortened by 5 bases and J by 5 bases, with 13 bases between the two germline ends. Per germline, CDR1 SNHLY and CDR2 FYNNEI. In nucleotides, the CDR3 is TGTGCCAGCAGTCCGACTAGTGCTTATCAGCCCCAGCATTTT. Protein: CASSPTSAYQPQHF.

This chain links TRBV29-1 with TRBJ2-7, with TRBD1 as a possible D gene (5 bases). V was pared by 6 bases and J by 1 base, with 16 bases between. The length of the CDR3 is 14 residues. Germline-derived CDR1 and CDR2 are SQVTM and ANQGSEA. The CDR3: CSVKDSHGSYEQYF. CDR3 bases: TGCAGCGTAAAAGACAGTCATGGGTCCTACGAGCAGTACTTC.

The chain joins TRBV11-2 to TRBJ1-2, with D perhaps matching TRBD1 (6 bases). V was clipped by 5 bases and J by 4 bases, with 11 bases between them. Germline V CDR1 and CDR2: SGHAT, FQNNGV. The CDR3 sequence is 13 residues long. The CDR3 protein is CASSPGGGYGYTF. The CDR3 DNA follows: TGTGCCAGCAGCCCTGGGGGCGGCTATGGCTACACCTTC.

This clone was seen only once. The rearrangement links TRBV30 to TRBJ2-2, with D unclear. Trimming removed 0 bases from V and 7 bases from J, with 3 bases in between. The germline V gene has CDR1 GTSNPN and CDR2 SVGIG (reference sequence). The CDR3 totals 11 residues. DNA of the CDR3: TGTGCCTGGAGTGTTTACGGGGAGCTGTTTTTT. Its translation is CAWSVYGELFF.

This rearrangement joins TRBV5-1 to TRBJ2-6; D is perhaps TRBD2 (5 bases). The V gene's germline CDR1 is SGHRS and CDR2 YFSETQ. V dropped 4 bases and J dropped 1 base, with 15 bases sitting between them. There are 17 residues in the CDR3. CDR3 bases: TGCGCCAGCAGCACTTTTCCGGGGTTATCTGGGGCCAACGTCCTGACTTTC. This encodes CASSTFPGLSGANVLTF.

The chain employs TRBV11-2 and TRBJ1-2; a weak D match, TRBD1 (5 bases). This CDR3 contains 16 residues. Trimming took off 5 bases at V and 8 bases at J, with 24 bases between the two ends. Looked up from germline, CDR1 is SGHAT and CDR2 is FQNNGV. The chain's CDR3 is CASSHDSDQGTIGYTF. The CDR3 DNA reads TGTGCCAGCAGCCATGACTCAGATCAGGGAACTATCGGCTACACCTTC.

The chain is built from TRBV2 and TRBJ2-4; possibly TRBD2 for D (5 bases). The CDR3 length is 11 residues. The V gene's germline CDR1 is SNHLY and CDR2 FYNNEI. V was pared by 6 bases and J by 9 bases, with 9 bases between. CDR3 region: CASSDYGIQYF. The CDR3 DNA is TGTGCCAGCAGCGACTATGGCATTCAGTACTTC.

This chain joins TRBV30 and TRBJ2-3; 9 positions agree with TRBD1. CDR3 length: 16 amino acids. Germline-derived CDR1 and CDR2 are GTSNPN and SVGIG (reference sequence). After removal of 2 bases from V and 2 bases from J, the junction contained 8 bases not matched to a gene. In DNA form, the CDR3 reads TGTGCCTGGAGTCCCAGGGACAGGGTGGTCACAGATACGCAGTATTTT. This translates into CAWSPRDRVVTDTQYF.

Comments on this clone: Additional DNA sequences in this sample encode the identical CDR3. The chain recombines TRBV27 with TRBJ2-7; 11 nucleotides match TRBD2. The V gene's germline CDR1 is MNHEY and CDR2 SMNVEV (reference sequence). The CDR3 has 14 amino acids. V trimming: 5 bases; J trimming: 2 bases; junction bases outside the gene matches: 2. The CDR3 loop reads CASSLAGGAYEQYF. Written as DNA, the CDR3 is TGTGCCAGCAGTCTAGCGGGGGGAGCCTACGAGCAGTACTTC.

J is TRBJ1-1 and V is TRBV10-2; D not certain. V was trimmed by 8 bases and J by 5 bases, leaving 9 bases between them. Germline CDR1 reads WSHSY; CDR2 reads SAAADI. The CDR3 is 11 residues long. CDR3 sequence reads: CASQRGTEAFF. The CDR3 nucleotides are TGCGCCAGCCAGAGAGGAACTGAAGCTTTCTTT.

The chain joins TRBV10-2 to TRBJ2-1; 7 nucleotides align to TRBD1. Germline values: CDR1 WSHSY, CDR2 SAAADI. With 6 bases clipped from V and 3 bases from J, the junction kept 2 bases outside the gene matches. CDR3 length: 13 residues. DNA of the CDR3: TGCGCCAGCAGGGGACAGCTCTACAATGAGCAGTTCTTC. This gives the protein CASRGQLYNEQFF.

This clone is a singleton in its sample. The chain couples TRBV3-1 (or the pseudogene TRBV3-2) to TRBJ2-5, with 7 bases matching TRBD1. This CDR3 spans 17 amino acids. The junction had 11 bases not matched to a gene; V was cut back by 0 bases and J by 4 bases. Germline CDR1 reads LGHDT; CDR2 reads YNNKEL (reference sequence). As DNA, the CDR3 is TGTGCCAGCAGCCAAGATCCTGAGGGGGCTCGGTTAGAGACCCAGTACTTC. Its protein is CASSQDPEGARLETQYF.

This rearrangement joins TRBV18 to TRBJ2-7, with D maybe TRBD2 (7 bases). CDR1 and CDR2 (germline): KGHSH, LQKENI. Trimming pared 3 bases from V and 3 bases from J, leaving 12 bases between. The CDR3 runs 14 residues. Here the CDR3 DNA reads TGTGCCAGCTCACCTGGGGGGGCTATCTACGAGCAGTACTTC. Its translation is CASSPGGAIYEQYF.

The chain employs TRBV19 and TRBJ1-2; 7 bases are a match to TRBD1. Losses at the gene ends were 7 bases for V and 6 bases for J; bases not matched to a gene: 17. CDR1 and CDR2 from the germline V gene are LNHDA and SQIVND (reference sequence). There are 16 residues in the CDR3. DNA for the CDR3: TGTGCCAGTAATCCTTCTTCGACAGGGACTAGAGATGGCTACACCTTC. It is translated as CASNPSSTGTRDGYTF.

The V call is TRBV3-1 (or the pseudogene TRBV3-2), the J call TRBJ1-2; D is uncertain. CDR1 and CDR2 (germline): LGHDT, YNNKEL (reference sequence). Trimming cost V 3 bases and J 7 bases, with 15 bases left between them. This CDR3 is built from 14 residues. The CDR3 coding sequence is TGTGCCAGCAGCCATCGGGAGGGCGCCTCTGGCTACACCTTC. This encodes CASSHREGASGYTF.

The chain recombines TRBV2 with TRBJ1-5, with TRBD1 identical over 7 bases. The length of the CDR3 is 15 residues. V gave up 5 bases and J gave up 0 bases; unmatched junction bases: 4. Germline lookup yields CDR1 SNHLY and CDR2 FYNNEI. The CDR3 DNA reads as TGTGCCAGCAGTAGAGGACAGGTTAGCAATCAGCCCCAGCATTTT. It codes for CASSRGQVSNQPQHF.

This chain connects TRBV7-2 to TRBJ2-7; TRBD1 aligns across 8 bases. This CDR3 spans 14 amino acids. Germline lookup yields CDR1 SGHTA and CDR2 FQGNSA. Trimming took 5 bases from V and 5 from J; bases not matched to a gene: 8. Here the CDR3 DNA reads TGTGCCAGCAGCCCGGACAGGGACCTCAACGAGCAGTACTTC. Amino acid sequence: CASSPDRDLNEQYF.

The J gene is TRBJ1-6, the V gene TRBV28; 7 bases fit TRBD1. The CDR3 length is 14 residues. Germline V gives CDR1 MDHEN, CDR2 SYDVKM. Trimming took 8 bases from V and 4 from J; bases not matched to a gene: 5. The CDR3 reads CASAQQGYNSPLHF. CDR3 nucleotides: TGTGCCAGCGCACAACAGGGGTATAATTCACCCCTCCACTTT.